Shown below are 28 T cell receptor beta chains from a single sample sequenced in a study of cytomegalovirus exposure and HLA in healthy donors. The PCR contained 60 Vbeta and 13 Jbeta primers. Repertoires were generated with immunoSEQ multiplex PCR, while TCRdb's copy carries only in-frame clones and drops some. The sample carries about 85,000 clones, more than 75% recorded once. The sample consisted of PBMCs. All receptors come from a woman in her 50s in good health and CMV-seropositive.

The gene calls are TRBV11-3 and TRBJ1-2; D is perhaps TRBD1 (5 bases). V dropped 5 bases and J dropped 7 bases, with 20 bases sitting between them. Germline CDR1 and CDR2: SGHNT and YENEEA. The length of the CDR3 is 15 residues. The CDR3 here is CASSPLGAWRGGYTF. CDR3 nucleotides: TGTGCCAGCAGCCCTCTTGGGGCCTGGAGAGGTGGCTACACCTTC.

The CDR3 DNA is TGCGCCAGCAGCTTGGCAGGCGTTGGAAACACCATATATTTT. Residues: CASSLAGVGNTIYF. The chain is built from TRBV5-1 and TRBJ1-3; no definite D call. CDR1 is SGHRS and CDR2 is YFSETQ in the germline V gene. The V end was cut by 0 bases, the J end by 3 bases, with 7 bases between. The CDR3 sequence is 14 residues long.

This chain uses TRBV12-1 with TRBJ2-1; TRBD2, as called in the table, went unchecked against the DNA. TRBV12-1 is a listed pseudogene. The CDR3 runs 19 residues. CDR3 sequence: CASSQRQGGLAGIYNEQFF. The CDR3 region has the DNA TGTGCCAGCAGTCAGAGACAGGGGGGACTAGCGGGAATCTACAATGAGCAGTTCTTC.

The chain joins TRBV30 to TRBJ1-1; 9 nucleotides align to TRBD1. After removal of 7 bases from V and 1 base from J, the junction contained 7 bases not matched to a gene. The germline gives CDR1 GTSNPN, CDR2 SVGIG (reference sequence). This CDR3 comprises 14 residues. CDR3 in DNA: TGTGCCTCGACCCCGGGACAGGGGAACACTGAAGCTTTCTTT. Its protein product is CASTPGQGNTEAFF.

Only a few counts were recorded for this clone. CDR3 in amino acids: CASRGAGDYEQYF. Here the CDR3 DNA reads TGTGCCAGCAGAGGGGCAGGTGACTACGAGCAGTACTTC. This chain links TRBV14 with TRBJ2-7, with D possibly TRBD1 on 5 matching bases. The CDR3 covers 13 residues. The germline V and J ends were trimmed by 6 bases and 3 bases, with 12 bases remaining between them. Germline CDR1 SGHDN, CDR2 FVKESK. Full variable domain (rest looked up from reference TRBV14 and TRBJ2-7): EAGVTQFPSHSVIEKGQTVTLRCDPISGHDNLYWYRRVMGKEIKFLLHFVKESKQDESGMPNNRFLAERTGGTYSTLKVQPAELEDSGVYFCASRGAGDYEQYFGPGTRLTVT.

The table lists this clone with a few counts. The rearrangement links TRBV21-1 to TRBJ1-2; the D call of TRBD1 is as the table states it, not checked on the DNA. TRBV21-1 is given as a pseudogene. CDR3 length: 16 residues. CDR3 bases: TGTGCCAGCAGCACTACTTACCAGGACAGGGGGCATGGCTACACCTTC. Translating it yields CASSTTYQDRGHGYTF.

The gene calls are TRBV6-5 and TRBJ2-1; TRBD1 matches at 7 bases. J was trimmed by 5 bases and V by 2 bases; bases with no gene match: 6. The CDR3 runs 15 residues. The V gene's germline CDR1 is MNHEY and CDR2 SVGAGI. CDR3 residues: CASSYPGQKNNEQFF. The CDR3 coding sequence is TGTGCCAGCAGTTACCCGGGACAGAAGAACAATGAGCAGTTCTTC.

The chain links TRBV27 to TRBJ2-1, with 9 nucleotides matching TRBD2. The V gene's germline CDR1 is MNHEY and CDR2 SMNVEV (reference sequence). Trimming took 3 bases from V and 5 from J; bases not matched to a gene: 2. This CDR3 is built from 14 residues. CDR3 sequence (DNA): TGTGCCAGCAGTTTTAGCGGGAGCCACAATGAGCAGTTCTTC. Encoded protein: CASSFSGSHNEQFF.

The gene calls are TRBV7-2 and TRBJ2-7; TRBD2 matches 8 bases. V shed 2 bases and J 2 bases; nucleotides not matched to a gene: 8. Germline-derived CDR1 and CDR2 are SGHTA and FQGNSA. This CDR3 contains 16 residues. In nucleotides, the CDR3 is TGTGCCAGCAGCTTATCCGGGGGGGCGCCCCCCTACGAGCAGTACTTC. Protein sequence: CASSLSGGAPPYEQYF.

J is TRBJ2-3 and V is TRBV2, with 15 bases matching TRBD2. The CDR3 is 16 residues long. The germline gives CDR1 SNHLY, CDR2 FYNNEI. V lost 8 bases and J lost 2; bases outside the gene matches: 5. The CDR3 bases are TGTGCCAGCTGTAGGACTAGCGGGAGGGCCACAGATACGCAGTATTTT. Translated: CASCRTSGRATDTQYF.

The rearrangement joins TRBV30 to TRBJ2-3, with 8 nucleotides matching TRBD1. This CDR3 spans 16 amino acids. Per germline, CDR1 GTSNPN and CDR2 SVGIG (reference sequence). Losses at the gene ends were 2 bases for V and 8 bases for J; bases not matched to a gene: 15. Written as DNA, the CDR3 is TGTGCCTGGAGTCCTGGACAGGGTCGAAAAATGAGTACGCAGTATTTT. It encodes CAWSPGQGRKMSTQYF. Full variable domain (remainder filled in from reference TRBV30 and TRBJ2-3): SQTIHQWPATLVQPVGSPLSLECTVEGTSNPNLYWYRQAAGRGLQLLFYSVGIGQISSEVPQNLSASRPQDRQFILSSKKLLLSDSGFYLCAWSPGQGRKMSTQYFGPGTRLTVL.

The chain recombines TRBV9 with TRBJ1-2; 9 bases map to TRBD1. Per germline, CDR1 SGDLS and CDR2 YYNGEE. The CDR3 totals 15 residues. V shed 3 bases and J 4 bases; nucleotides not matched to a gene: 7. The chain's CDR3 is CASSGYRGHGYGYTF. The CDR3 bases are TGTGCCAGCAGCGGGTACAGGGGGCATGGCTATGGCTACACCTTC.

Of note for this clone: An end of the junction differs from the germline gene, which may be a read error. The chain has TRBV7-3 and TRBJ2-1, with TRBD2 as a possible D gene (6 bases). The CDR3 has 13 amino acids. Germline loops: CDR1 SGHTA, CDR2 FQGTGA. Written as DNA, the CDR3 is TGTGCCAGCAGCAGGGACTCCCACAATGAGCAGTTCTTC. Amino acid sequence: CASSRDSHNEQFF.

The V call is TRBV29-1, the J call TRBJ2-5; tentative D call: TRBD2 (6 bases). Germline values: CDR1 SQVTM, CDR2 ANQGSEA. V was shortened by 6 bases and J by 2 bases, with 13 bases between the two germline ends. The CDR3 length is 13 residues. As DNA, the CDR3 is TGCAGCGTGTGGGCTAGCGCGCAAGAGACCCAGTACTTC. It specifies CSVWASAQETQYF.

The DNA for the CDR3 is TGTGCCAGCAGCCCCGGGGTGGCCAGCACAGATACGCAGTATTTT. This sequence encodes CASSPGVASTDTQYF. V is TRBV7-9 and J is TRBJ2-3, with D possibly TRBD2 on 5 matching bases. Germline CDR1 is SEHNR and CDR2 is FQNEAQ (reference sequence). V lost 5 bases, J lost 0 bases, and 12 bases lay in between. This CDR3 spans 15 amino acids. Full variable domain (remainder filled in from reference TRBV7-9 and TRBJ2-3): DTGVSQNPRHKITKRGQNVTFRCDPISEHNRLYWYRQTLGQGPEFLTYFQNEAQLEKSRLLSDRFSAERPKGSFSTLEIQRTEQGDSAMYLCASSPGVASTDTQYFGPGTRLTVL.

The chain employs TRBV2 and TRBJ2-7; 7 nucleotides align to TRBD1. This CDR3 spans 13 amino acids. Germline loops: CDR1 SNHLY, CDR2 FYNNEI. The junction had 4 bases not matched to a gene; V was cut back by 5 bases and J by 3 bases. The CDR3 DNA reads TGTGCCAGCAGTAGGGACAGCCTCTACGAGCAGTACGTC. Translated, it gives CASSRDSLYEQYV.

The chain uses TRBV5-6 and TRBJ2-7, with 10 bases lining up with TRBD1. This CDR3 is built from 15 residues. With 0 bases clipped from V and 3 bases from J, the junction kept 3 bases outside the gene matches. Germline loops: CDR1 SGHDT, CDR2 YYEEEE. The CDR3 bases are TGTGCCAGCAGCTTGGCCGGGACAGGGGTCTACGAGCAGTACTTC. Translated: CASSLAGTGVYEQYF.

The chain couples TRBV5-4 to TRBJ2-1, with 7 nucleotides matching TRBD2. With 0 bases clipped from V and 8 bases from J, the junction kept 2 bases outside the gene matches. The CDR3 length is 13 residues. Germline assignment: CDR1 SGHNT and CDR2 YYREEE (reference sequence). CDR3 in amino acids: CASSLGLAYEQFF. DNA for the CDR3: TGTGCCAGCAGCTTGGGACTAGCATATGAGCAGTTCTTC.

The chain joins TRBV10-3 to TRBJ2-7; 9 bases map to TRBD1. The germline gives CDR1 ENHRY, CDR2 SYGVKD. V was clipped by 6 bases and J by 2 bases; unmatched bases: 8. CDR3 length: 15 residues. The CDR3: CAISPGQGSPYEQYF. CDR3 DNA: TGTGCCATCAGCCCCGGACAGGGGAGTCCCTACGAGCAGTACTTC.

The chain combines TRBV5-6 with TRBJ1-2; no clear D gene. The CDR3 has 17 amino acids. Germline V gene sequence: CDR1 SGHDT, CDR2 YYEEEE. The germline V and J ends were trimmed by 0 bases and 1 base, with 16 bases remaining between them. The CDR3 DNA reads as TGTGCCAGCAGCTTGGAGGAGGGTTTAACCGATAACTATGGCTACACCTTC. Translated, it gives CASSLEEGLTDNYGYTF.

This chain joins TRBV21-1 and TRBJ2-7; TRBD1 was called by the table and not checked on the DNA. TRBV21-1 is marked as a pseudogene. The CDR3 spans 15 residues. CDR3 DNA sequence: TGTGCCAGCAGCAAGGACAGGGGAATCACCTACGAGCAGTACGTC. The encoded protein is CASSKDRGITYEQYV.

The V and J genes are TRBV12-5 and TRBJ2-1; D is ambiguous. Germline V gives CDR1 LGHNT, CDR2 FRNRAP. This CDR3 comprises 11 residues. Between the trimmed V and J ends, which lost 6 bases and 8 bases, there was a span of 8 bases. CDR3 bases: TGTGCTAGTGGCCCCGGTGATGAGCAGTTCTTC. Protein product: CASGPGDEQFF. The whole variable domain, remainder taken from reference TRBV12-5 and TRBJ2-1, is DARVTQTPRHKVTEMGQEVTMRCQPILGHNTVFWYRQTMMQGLELLAYFRNRAPLDDSGMPKDRFSAEMPDATLATLKIQPSEPRDSAVYFCASGPGDEQFFGPGTRLTVL.

Concerning this clone: One end of the junction does not line up with germline, which may come from a read error. The chain recombines TRBV7-9 with TRBJ1-1, with 9 bases identical to TRBD1. The CDR3 is 15 amino acids. Per the germline V gene, CDR1 is SEHNR and CDR2 is FQNEAQ (reference sequence). This CDR3 reads CSSSSGTGSGTEAFF. In DNA form, the CDR3 reads TGTTCCAGCAGCTCGGGGACAGGGTCCGGCACTGAAGCTTTCTTT.

This chain uses TRBV10-1 with TRBJ1-2; 7 nucleotides align to TRBD1. The V gene's germline CDR1 is WNHNN and CDR2 SYGVQD (reference sequence). The CDR3 totals 13 residues. The J segment lost 4 bases and the V segment lost 6 bases, leaving 5 bases of the junction unmatched. DNA of the CDR3: TGCGCCAGCAGCCCACAGGGGTCCTATGGCTACACCTTC. Protein product: CASSPQGSYGYTF.

The chain is built from TRBV11-2 and TRBJ2-7; a weak D match, TRBD1 (5 bases). Germline assignment: CDR1 SGHAT and CDR2 FQNNGV. Deletions cut 2 bases from V and 3 bases from J, with 14 bases between. The CDR3 is 15 residues long. The CDR3: CASSLQAGYGYEQYF. The CDR3 DNA follows: TGTGCCAGCAGCTTACAGGCAGGGTATGGCTACGAGCAGTACTTC.

The V gene is TRBV5-5, the J gene TRBJ2-2, with a tentative D call TRBD2 (7 bases). The V end lost 3 bases, the J end lost 1 base, and 13 bases lay between the germline ends. Per the germline V gene, CDR1 is SGHKS and CDR2 is YYEKEE (reference sequence). The CDR3 runs to 16 residues. CDR3 nucleotides: TGTGCCAGCAGCTCGGGGGGCGGGTGGAACACCGGGGAGCTGTTTTTT. Amino acid sequence: CASSSGGGWNTGELFF.

The DNA of the CDR3 is TGTGCCAGCTCTAAGCGGCAGGGGACTAATGAAAAACTGTTTTTT. Translating it yields CASSKRQGTNEKLFF. V is TRBV18 and J is TRBJ1-4; possibly TRBD1 for D (6 bases). V shed 6 bases and J shed 2 bases, with 13 bases lying between them. This CDR3 comprises 15 residues. From germline, CDR1 is KGHSH and CDR2 LQKENI. Full variable domain (outside the CDR3, taken from reference TRBV18 and TRBJ1-4): NAGVMQNPRHLVRRRGQEARLRCSPMKGHSHVYWYRQLPEEGLKFMVYLQKENIIDESGMPKERFSAEFPKEGPSILRIQQVVRGDSAAYFCASSKRQGTNEKLFFGSGTQLSVL.

The chain has TRBV7-2 and TRBJ1-2; D possibly corresponds to TRBD1 (6 bases). Germline CDR1 SGHTA, CDR2 FQGNSA. The length of the CDR3 is 14 residues. V lost 1 base to trimming and J lost 8 bases, with 14 bases between them. The CDR3 sequence: CASSLGGGAGGYTF. In DNA form, the CDR3 reads TGTGCCAGCAGCTTAGGCGGGGGGGCAGGAGGCTACACCTTC.